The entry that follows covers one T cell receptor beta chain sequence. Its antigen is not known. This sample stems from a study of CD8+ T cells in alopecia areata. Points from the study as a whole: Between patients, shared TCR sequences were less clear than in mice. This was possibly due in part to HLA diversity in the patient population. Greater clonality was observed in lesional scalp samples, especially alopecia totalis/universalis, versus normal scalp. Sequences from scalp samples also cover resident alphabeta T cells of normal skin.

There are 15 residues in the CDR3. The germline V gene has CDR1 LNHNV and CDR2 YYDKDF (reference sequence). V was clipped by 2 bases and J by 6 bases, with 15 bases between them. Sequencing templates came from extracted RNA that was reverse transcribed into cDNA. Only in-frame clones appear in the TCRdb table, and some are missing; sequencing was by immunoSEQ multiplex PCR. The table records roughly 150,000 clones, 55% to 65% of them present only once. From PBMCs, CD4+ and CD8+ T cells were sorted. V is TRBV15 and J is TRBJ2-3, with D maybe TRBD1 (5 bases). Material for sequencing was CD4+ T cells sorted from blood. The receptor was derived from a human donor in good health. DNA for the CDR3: TGTGCCACCAGCAGATCCCCGGTAGGGGTCGATACGCAGTATTTT. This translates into CATSRSPVGVDTQYF.